This TCR beta chain was captured in a study of blood T cell repertoires in COVID-19. Study-level background: In each case, the material was cDNA or gDNA derived from T cells, B-cell-depleted T cells, or PBMCs.

Germline CDR1 reads SGHRS; CDR2 reads YFSETQ. J was trimmed by 8 bases and V by 1 base; bases with no gene match: 14. CDR3 size: 18 residues. Sequencing was performed with immunoSEQ multiplex PCR; in TCRdb, only in-frame clones are kept and a portion is missing. Among 80,000 to 130,000 clones listed, roughly 92% were seen once. In this sample, this clone turned up a few times. The chain joins TRBV5-1 to TRBJ2-2, with 10 positions matching TRBD2. The clonotype was recovered from a man in his 70s with acute or convalescent COVID-19. The sequencing sample was made of peripheral blood. The CDR3, as DNA: TGCGCCAGCAGCTTGAGCGCTAGCGGGAGCCCGTTGGGAGGGGAGCTGTTTTTT. Translation: CASSLSASGSPLGGELFF. The full variable domain, with the rest looked up from reference TRBV5-1 and TRBJ2-2, is KAGVTQTPRYLIKTRGQQVTLSCSPISGHRSVSWYQQTPGQGLQFLFEYFSETQRNKGNFPGRFSGRQFSNSRSEMNVSTLELGDSALYLCASSLSASGSPLGGELFFGEGSRLTVL.